This is a list of T cell receptor beta chains from one sample in a study of blood T cell repertoires in COVID-19. Repertoires were generated with immunoSEQ multiplex PCR, while TCRdb's copy carries only in-frame clones and drops some. Of 350,000 to 400,000 clones in the sample, approximately 93% were seen once. Sequencing was performed on PBMCs or T cells enriched from blood (not recorded which). These receptors came from a woman in her thirties or forties who had been exposed to COVID-19. Each CDR3 is given with its conserved first and last residue. The order of the fields is J gene, V gene, CDR3 protein.

>TRBJ2-5|TRBV15
CATSRDSRGQETQYF
>TRBJ1-2|TRBV12-3/TRBV12-4
CASSLGWEGLTF
>TRBJ1-1|TRBV5-1
CASSLPAVGAEAFF
>TRBJ2-5|TRBV12-3/TRBV12-4
CASSIGLKETQYF
>TRBJ1-5|TRBV19
CASSIVRQGKGNQPQHF
>TRBJ2-1|TRBV6-5
CASIGQGAQITEQFF
>TRBJ2-2|TRBV7-2
CASSFSGTSGGGTGELFF
>TRBJ1-6|TRBV21-1
CASSRRERPSSYNSPLHF
>TRBJ2-7|TRBV7-8
CASSKTIAYEQYF
>TRBJ1-3|TRBV28
CASSTGGTTIYF
>TRBJ2-1|TRBV5-1
CASSPIAGVSGEQFF